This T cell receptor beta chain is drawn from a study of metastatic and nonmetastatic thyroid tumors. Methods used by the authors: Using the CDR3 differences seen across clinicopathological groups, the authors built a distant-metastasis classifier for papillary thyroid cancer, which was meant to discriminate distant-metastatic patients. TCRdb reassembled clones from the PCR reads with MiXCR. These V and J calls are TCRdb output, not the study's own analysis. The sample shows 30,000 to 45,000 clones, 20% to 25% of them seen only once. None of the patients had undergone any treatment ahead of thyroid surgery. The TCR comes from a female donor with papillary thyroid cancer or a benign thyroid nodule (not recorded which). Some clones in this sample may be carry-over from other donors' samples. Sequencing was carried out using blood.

DNA of the CDR3: TGTGCCAGTAGGACTACTCACAGGGGGGTGCGACAGACCCAGTACTTC. As protein: CASRTTHRGVRQTQYF. The gene calls are TRBV19 and TRBJ2-5, with 8 bases that match TRBD1. Germline V CDR1 and CDR2: LNHDA, SQIVND (reference sequence). Losses at the gene ends were 6 bases for V and 6 bases for J; bases not matched to a gene: 15. This CDR3 region has 16 residues. Together with reference TRBV19 and TRBJ2-5, the CDR3 gives the full variable domain: DGGITQSPKYLFRKEGQNVTLSCEQNLNHDAMYWYRQDPGQGLRLIYYSQIVNDFQKGDIAEGYSVSREKKESFPLTVTSAQKNPTAFYLCASRTTHRGVRQTQYFGPGTRLLVL.